The entry below describes one T cell receptor beta chain. Germline values: CDR1 SGDLS, CDR2 YYNGEE. V lost 0 bases to trimming and J lost 5 bases, with 11 bases between them. This CDR3 spans 14 amino acids. The data belong to a study of control samples from healthy donors and cancer patients. The repertoire was sequenced with immunoSEQ multiplex PCR; TCRdb's copy has only in-frame clones and lacks some. There are 350,000 to 450,000 clones in the sample; over 75% occur only once, and 5% to 7% lies in the top ten. The source of this sequence is a man aged 40-55 years with head and neck cancer. The V call is TRBV9, the J call TRBJ2-5; weak D call: TRBD1 (6 bases). Sequencing was performed on PBMCs. This chain's CDR3 is CASSVAQGGETQYF. The CDR3, as DNA: TGTGCCAGCAGCGTAGCACAGGGCGGGGAGACCCAGTACTTC.